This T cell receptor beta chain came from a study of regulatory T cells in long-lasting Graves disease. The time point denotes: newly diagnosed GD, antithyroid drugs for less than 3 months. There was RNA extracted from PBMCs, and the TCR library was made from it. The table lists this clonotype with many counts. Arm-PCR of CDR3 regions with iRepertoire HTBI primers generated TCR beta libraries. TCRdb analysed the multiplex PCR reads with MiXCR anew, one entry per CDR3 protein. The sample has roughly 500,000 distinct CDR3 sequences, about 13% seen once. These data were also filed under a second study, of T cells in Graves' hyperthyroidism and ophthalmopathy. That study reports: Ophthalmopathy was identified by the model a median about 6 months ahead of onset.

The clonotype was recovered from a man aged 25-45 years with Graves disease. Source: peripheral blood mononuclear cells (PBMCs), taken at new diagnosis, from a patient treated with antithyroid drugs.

CDR3 DNA sequence: TGTGCCACCAGAGGGAACACTGAAGCTTTCTTT. Translating gives CATRGNTEAFF. The gene calls are TRBV15 and TRBJ1-1, with D unclear. This CDR3 comprises 11 residues. Trimming left V 6 bases short and J 1 base short, with 3 bases between. Germline CDR1 is LNHNV and CDR2 is YYDKDF (reference sequence).